These T cell receptor beta chains were read from a single sample in a study of vaccination effects on CD4 cells after COVID-19. Generated by immunoSEQ multiplex PCR, the TCRdb table keeps only in-frame clones and is missing some. The sample contains 25,000 to 30,000 clones, 80% to 85% of which appear only once. No antigen is known for these receptors. This material consisted of CD4+ T cells from PBMCs cultured with SARS-CoV-2 spike peptides, taken after COVID-19 vaccination. These receptors came from a human donor who received a COVID-19 vaccine. Some clones in this sample may be carry-over from other donors' samples. CDR3s include the opening cysteine and the closing phenylalanine or tryptophan. The D gene is left open where the match is weak. Some rows mark clone size as missing; the rest say once, few, many or name a class of expanded clone.

j_call: TRBJ1-2; v_call: TRBV12-5; clone_size: NA; d_call: NA; cdr3_nt: TGTGCTAGTGGTGTTGGACGCCGGGGTTTAAAAGGCTACACCTTC; cdr3_aa: CASGVGRRGLKGYTF
j_call: TRBJ2-5; v_call: TRBV6-5; clone_size: medium-sized; d_call: TRBD2; cdr3_nt: TGTGCCAGCAGTTCCCTTTCGGGGGGGCGGGAGACCCAGTACTTC; cdr3_aa: CASSSLSGGRETQYF
j_call: TRBJ1-2; v_call: TRBV5-1; clone_size: NA; d_call: TRBD1; cdr3_nt: TGCGCCAGCAGCCTCGACAGGGACTATGGCTACACCTTC; cdr3_aa: CASSLDRDYGYTF
j_call: TRBJ1-5; v_call: TRBV30; clone_size: NA; d_call: NA; cdr3_nt: TGTGCCTGGAGTGTTGGGCATCAGCCCCAGCATTTT; cdr3_aa: CAWSVGHQPQHF
j_call: TRBJ1-5; v_call: TRBV5-6; clone_size: NA; d_call: NA; cdr3_nt: TGTGCCAGCAGCTTATTAGGGGTTCGCAATCAGCCCCAGCATTTT; cdr3_aa: CASSLLGVRNQPQHF
j_call: TRBJ2-5; v_call: TRBV7-9; clone_size: NA; d_call: NA; cdr3_nt: TGTGCCAGCACCCCGGGTGCAGCGCGAGAAGAGACCCAGTACTTC; cdr3_aa: CASTPGAAREETQYF
j_call: TRBJ1-6; v_call: TRBV11-3; clone_size: NA; d_call: NA; cdr3_nt: TGTGCCAGCAGCTTAGGGACCGAGGATTCACCCCTCCACTTT; cdr3_aa: CASSLGTEDSPLHF
j_call: TRBJ2-1; v_call: TRBV28; clone_size: NA; d_call: TRBD1; cdr3_nt: TGTGCCAGCAGCACACAGGGGGCGCTTGAGCAGTTCTTC; cdr3_aa: CASSTQGALEQFF
j_call: TRBJ1-1; v_call: TRBV2; clone_size: NA; d_call: TRBD1; cdr3_nt: TGTGCCAGCAGGGGACAGGGGAACACTGAAGCTTTCTTT; cdr3_aa: CASRGQGNTEAFF
j_call: TRBJ2-2; v_call: TRBV29-1; clone_size: once; d_call: NA; cdr3_nt: TGCAGCGTTGAAGATCGTGGATCCGGGGAGCTGTTTTTT; cdr3_aa: CSVEDRGSGELFF
j_call: TRBJ1-2; v_call: TRBV19; clone_size: NA; d_call: NA; cdr3_nt: TGTGCCAGTAGTATAGGAGGGAATAACTATGGCTACACCTTC; cdr3_aa: CASSIGGNNYGYTF
j_call: TRBJ1-1; v_call: TRBV29-1; clone_size: NA; d_call: TRBD1; cdr3_nt: TGCAGCGTTGGACAGGGTTTCGGCACTGAAGCTTTCTTT; cdr3_aa: CSVGQGFGTEAFF
j_call: TRBJ2-2; v_call: TRBV15; clone_size: NA; d_call: TRBD2; cdr3_nt: TGTGCCACCAGTCCCCTGGGAGGGCGCGGGTTCACCGGGGAGCTGTTTTTT; cdr3_aa: CATSPLGGRGFTGELFF
j_call: TRBJ2-3; v_call: TRBV4-1; clone_size: NA; d_call: NA; cdr3_nt: TGCGCCAGCAGCCAAGATCCGGGAACAGGCACAGATACGCAGTATTTT; cdr3_aa: CASSQDPGTGTDTQYF
j_call: TRBJ1-1; v_call: TRBV7-2; clone_size: once; d_call: NA; cdr3_nt: TGTGCCAGCAGCTTAAGTCCTGGGGGCTTCGGCACTGAAGCTTTCTTT; cdr3_aa: CASSLSPGGFGTEAFF
j_call: TRBJ2-3; v_call: TRBV4-3; clone_size: NA; d_call: NA; cdr3_nt: TGCGCCAGCAGCCAACAACGAGGAACACAGGGTCTTTCTAGCACAGATACGCAGTATTTT; cdr3_aa: CASSQQRGTQGLSSTDTQYF
j_call: TRBJ2-2; v_call: TRBV6-4; clone_size: NA; d_call: NA; cdr3_nt: TGTGCCAGCAGTCGGACTCCTAACACCGGGGAGCTGTTTTTT; cdr3_aa: CASSRTPNTGELFF
j_call: TRBJ2-1; v_call: TRBV3-1/TRBV3-2; clone_size: few; d_call: TRBD1; cdr3_nt: TGTGCCAGCAGCCAAGGGACAGGGGGAAACAATGAGCAGTTCTTC; cdr3_aa: CASSQGTGGNNEQFF
j_call: TRBJ2-5; v_call: TRBV11-2; clone_size: NA; d_call: NA; cdr3_nt: TGTGCCAGCAGCCCGACCCCCTTAACGTACCAAGAGACCCAGTACTTC; cdr3_aa: CASSPTPLTYQETQYF
j_call: TRBJ2-5; v_call: TRBV6-5; clone_size: NA; d_call: NA; cdr3_nt: TGTGCCAGCAGTCCATTAACAGGTGGCCAAGAGACCCAGTACTTC; cdr3_aa: CASSPLTGGQETQYF
j_call: TRBJ1-5; v_call: TRBV28; clone_size: NA; d_call: NA; cdr3_nt: TGTGCCAGCAGTTTAGAAGGTTCTCGTCGGGGACAGCCCCAGCATTTT; cdr3_aa: CASSLEGSRRGQPQHF
j_call: TRBJ2-1; v_call: TRBV9; clone_size: once; d_call: NA; cdr3_nt: TGTGCCAGCAGCGCGTTTAGCGCCTCCTACAATGAGCAGTTCTTC; cdr3_aa: CASSAFSASYNEQFF
j_call: TRBJ2-5; v_call: TRBV7-9; clone_size: once; d_call: TRBD1; cdr3_nt: TGTGCCAGCAGCCCCTTAGGGACAGGAGACCAAGAGACCCAGTACTTC; cdr3_aa: CASSPLGTGDQETQYF
j_call: TRBJ2-3; v_call: TRBV3-1/TRBV3-2; clone_size: NA; d_call: NA; cdr3_nt: TGTGCCAGCAGCCTCGACGGATCCACAAATACGCAGTATTTT; cdr3_aa: CASSLDGSTNTQYF
j_call: TRBJ1-2; v_call: TRBV5-4; clone_size: NA; d_call: TRBD1; cdr3_nt: TGTGCCAGCAGCTATGCTGGACAGGGGAACTATGGCTACACCTTC; cdr3_aa: CASSYAGQGNYGYTF
j_call: TRBJ1-2; v_call: TRBV9; clone_size: NA; d_call: TRBD1; cdr3_nt: TGTGCCAGCACCGCCTGGGGACAGGCGGACTATGGCTACACCTTC; cdr3_aa: CASTAWGQADYGYTF
j_call: TRBJ2-3; v_call: TRBV28; clone_size: NA; d_call: TRBD2; cdr3_nt: TGTGCCAGCAGTAAAGCGGGGGGGCTCACAGATACGCAGTATTTT; cdr3_aa: CASSKAGGLTDTQYF
j_call: TRBJ1-6; v_call: TRBV19; clone_size: NA; d_call: NA; cdr3_nt: TGTGCCAGTCGACAGGAGCAATTTTCACCCCTCCACTTT; cdr3_aa: CASRQEQFSPLHF
j_call: TRBJ2-2; v_call: TRBV24-1; clone_size: NA; d_call: NA; cdr3_nt: TGTGCCACCAGTGACCCGGCCGCTCAGGTAGCCGGGGAGCTGTTTTTT; cdr3_aa: CATSDPAAQVAGELFF
j_call: TRBJ2-1; v_call: TRBV28; clone_size: NA; d_call: NA; cdr3_nt: TGTGCCAGCAGTTTAAATGAGCAGTTCTTC; cdr3_aa: CASSLNEQFF
j_call: TRBJ1-1; v_call: TRBV7-2; clone_size: NA; d_call: NA; cdr3_nt: TGTGCCAGCAGCTCCAGGACGGGGAACACTGAAGCTTTCTTT; cdr3_aa: CASSSRTGNTEAFF
j_call: TRBJ1-2; v_call: TRBV12-3/TRBV12-4; clone_size: NA; d_call: NA; cdr3_nt: TGTGCCAGCGGGCCTCTGGAGCTCTATGGCTACACCTTC; cdr3_aa: CASGPLELYGYTF
j_call: TRBJ1-5; v_call: TRBV19; clone_size: NA; d_call: NA; cdr3_nt: TGTGCCAGTAGCCCCATGAGGACAGAGTTTGGTAATCAGCCCCAGCATTTT; cdr3_aa: CASSPMRTEFGNQPQHF
j_call: TRBJ2-6; v_call: TRBV5-1; clone_size: NA; d_call: NA; cdr3_nt: TGCGCCAGCAGCCTCGGGCCCCCTGGGGCCAACGTCCTGACTTTC; cdr3_aa: CASSLGPPGANVLTF
j_call: TRBJ1-2; v_call: TRBV2; clone_size: NA; d_call: NA; cdr3_nt: TGTGCCAGCAAAGGAACAACCAACTATGGCTACACCTTC; cdr3_aa: CASKGTTNYGYTF
j_call: TRBJ1-1; v_call: TRBV7-2; clone_size: NA; d_call: NA; cdr3_nt: TGTGCCAGCAGCTTAGTCACAGCAACGGAAGCTTTCTTT; cdr3_aa: CASSLVTATEAFF
j_call: TRBJ1-4; v_call: TRBV7-9; clone_size: few; d_call: NA; cdr3_nt: TGTGCCAGCAGCCAAGCCCCGGCTAATGAAAAACTGTTTTTT; cdr3_aa: CASSQAPANEKLFF
j_call: TRBJ2-2; v_call: TRBV6-1; clone_size: NA; d_call: NA; cdr3_nt: TGTGCCAGCAGTGAAGCTCGAAGCGCGAACACCGGGGAGCTGTTTTTT; cdr3_aa: CASSEARSANTGELFF
j_call: TRBJ2-4; v_call: TRBV5-1; clone_size: once; d_call: NA; cdr3_nt: TGCGCCAGCAGTACTCCGGGGCTAAACATTCAGTACTTC; cdr3_aa: CASSTPGLNIQYF
j_call: TRBJ2-6; v_call: TRBV19; clone_size: few; d_call: TRBD1; cdr3_nt: TGTGCCAGTAGACCTTCCGGACAGGGGGTGTACGGGGCCAACGTCCTGACTTTC; cdr3_aa: CASRPSGQGVYGANVLTF
j_call: TRBJ1-4; v_call: TRBV4-3; clone_size: NA; d_call: TRBD1; cdr3_nt: TGCGCCAGCAGCCAAGGGACAGGGGTGGCTAATGAAAAACTGTTTTTT; cdr3_aa: CASSQGTGVANEKLFF
j_call: TRBJ2-2; v_call: TRBV5-1; clone_size: NA; d_call: TRBD2; cdr3_nt: TGCGCCAGCAGCTCGGGACTAGCGGGGAAGAACACCGGGGAGCTGTTTTTT; cdr3_aa: CASSSGLAGKNTGELFF
j_call: TRBJ2-1; v_call: TRBV7-3; clone_size: NA; d_call: NA; cdr3_nt: TGTGCCAGCAGCTTAAAGCCGACCTACAATGAGCAGTTCTTC; cdr3_aa: CASSLKPTYNEQFF
j_call: TRBJ2-3; v_call: TRBV30; clone_size: NA; d_call: NA; cdr3_nt: TGTGCCTGGAGGAAGCGCTATCATCTAAGCACAGATACGCAGTATTTT; cdr3_aa: CAWRKRYHLSTDTQYF
j_call: TRBJ1-2; v_call: TRBV24-1; clone_size: few; d_call: NA; cdr3_nt: TGTGCCACCAGTGAACGAACTACAGGGATCTATGGCTACACCTTC; cdr3_aa: CATSERTTGIYGYTF
j_call: TRBJ2-5; v_call: TRBV19; clone_size: NA; d_call: TRBD2; cdr3_nt: TGTGCCAGTAGTATATTCCCGACTAGCGGGGAACTGGAGACCCAGTACTTC; cdr3_aa: CASSIFPTSGELETQYF
j_call: TRBJ1-5; v_call: TRBV5-1; clone_size: NA; d_call: NA; cdr3_nt: TGCGCCAGCAGCTTGGGGCCCTCAGGACCCAATCAGCCCCAGCATTTT; cdr3_aa: CASSLGPSGPNQPQHF
j_call: TRBJ1-1; v_call: TRBV5-1; clone_size: NA; d_call: TRBD1; cdr3_nt: TGCGCCAGCAACATACGCCCCTCAGGGGGTATCATGAACACTGAAGCTTTCTTT; cdr3_aa: CASNIRPSGGIMNTEAFF
j_call: TRBJ1-2; v_call: TRBV5-1; clone_size: NA; d_call: NA; cdr3_nt: TGCGCCAGCAGCTTGGCCGGGTATGGCTACACCTTC; cdr3_aa: CASSLAGYGYTF
j_call: TRBJ1-2; v_call: TRBV12-3/TRBV12-4; clone_size: NA; d_call: NA; cdr3_nt: TGTGCCAGCAGTTTCCAGAACTATGGCTACACCTTC; cdr3_aa: CASSFQNYGYTF
j_call: TRBJ2-5; v_call: TRBV5-6; clone_size: NA; d_call: NA; cdr3_nt: TGTGCCAGCAGCTTGAGCACAGGAGGGGGCCAAGAGACCCAGTACTTC; cdr3_aa: CASSLSTGGGQETQYF
j_call: TRBJ2-2; v_call: TRBV5-6; clone_size: few; d_call: NA; cdr3_nt: TGTGCCAGCAGCTTTCGCAGTCAGAACACCGGGGAGCTGTTTTTT; cdr3_aa: CASSFRSQNTGELFF
j_call: TRBJ1-2; v_call: TRBV19; clone_size: NA; d_call: NA; cdr3_nt: TGTGCCAGTAGTAAATCGGCGGGGGGCGATCGCTATGGCTACACCTTC; cdr3_aa: CASSKSAGGDRYGYTF
j_call: TRBJ1-1; v_call: TRBV5-1; clone_size: NA; d_call: NA; cdr3_nt: TGCGCCAGCAGCTTGGTATTGGGGACTGAAGCTTTCTTT; cdr3_aa: CASSLVLGTEAFF
j_call: TRBJ1-2; v_call: TRBV5-6; clone_size: once; d_call: TRBD1; cdr3_nt: TGTGCCAGCAGCGGGGACAGGGGGCGGGATGGCTACACCTTC; cdr3_aa: CASSGDRGRDGYTF
j_call: TRBJ2-5; v_call: TRBV7-2; clone_size: NA; d_call: NA; cdr3_nt: TGTGCCAGCAGCTCCTACACGGAAGAGACCCAGTACTTC; cdr3_aa: CASSSYTEETQYF
j_call: TRBJ2-5; v_call: TRBV5-1; clone_size: NA; d_call: TRBD1; cdr3_nt: TGCGCCAGCAGCCGCCAGACAGGGGGTGAAGAGACCCAGTACTTC; cdr3_aa: CASSRQTGGEETQYF